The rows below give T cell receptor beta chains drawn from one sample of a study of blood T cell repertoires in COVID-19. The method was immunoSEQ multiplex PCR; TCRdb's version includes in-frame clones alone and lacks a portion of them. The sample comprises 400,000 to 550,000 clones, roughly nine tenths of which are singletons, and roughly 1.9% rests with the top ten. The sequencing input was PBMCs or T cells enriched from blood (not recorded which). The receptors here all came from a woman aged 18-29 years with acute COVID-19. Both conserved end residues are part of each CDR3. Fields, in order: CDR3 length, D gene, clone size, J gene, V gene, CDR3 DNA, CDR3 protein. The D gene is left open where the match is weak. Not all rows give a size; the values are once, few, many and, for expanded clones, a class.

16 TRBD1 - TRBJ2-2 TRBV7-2 TGTGCCAGCAGCCCCTGGGACAGCGCGAACACCGGGGAGCTGTTTTTT CASSPWDSANTGELFF
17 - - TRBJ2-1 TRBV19 TGTGCCAGTAGTCGGGGAGCTACCATGCCGCCGTACAATGAGCAGTTCTTC CASSRGATMPPYNEQFF
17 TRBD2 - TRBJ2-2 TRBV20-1 TGCAGTGCTAGTCGAGGGACTAGCGGGATTTCGGCCGGGGAGCTGTTTTTT CSASRGTSGISAGELFF
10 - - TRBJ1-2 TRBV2 TGTGCCAGCAGTGGGAGGGGCTACACCTTC CASSGRGYTF
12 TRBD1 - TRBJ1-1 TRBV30 TGTGCCTGGCACACAGGGGGGCGGGAAGCTTTCTTT CAWHTGGREAFF
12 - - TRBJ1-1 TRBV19 TGTGCCAGCACCAGGGGAGGGGCAGAAGCTTTCTTT CASTRGGAEAFF
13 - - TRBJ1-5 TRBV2 TGTGCCAGCACCGTGGTCGGGGTTCAGCCCCAGCATTTT CASTVVGVQPQHF
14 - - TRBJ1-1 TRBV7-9 TGTGCCAGCAGCTTAGTAGCAGAGAACACTGAAGCTTTCTTT CASSLVAENTEAFF
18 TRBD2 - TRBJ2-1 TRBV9 TGTGCCAGCAGCCACCAAAAAAGAGACATAGCGGGACACAATGAGCAGTTCTTC CASSHQKRDIAGHNEQFF
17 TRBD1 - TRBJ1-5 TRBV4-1 TGCGCCAGCAGCCAAGGGGACAGGGGGGACTTGGGTCAGCCCCAGCATTTT CASSQGDRGDLGQPQHF
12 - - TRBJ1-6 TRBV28 TGTGCCAGCAGCCAGGGGACACGGCCCCTCCACTTT CASSQGTRPLHF
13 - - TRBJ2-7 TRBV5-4 TGTGCCAGCAGCTTGTCTAACTCCTACGAGCAGTACTTC CASSLSNSYEQYF
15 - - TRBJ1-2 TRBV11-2 TGTGCCAGCAGCCGGGACACCGCAAAACTTTATGGCTACACCTTC CASSRDTAKLYGYTF
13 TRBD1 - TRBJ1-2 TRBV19 TGTGCCAGCACAGACAGGGGGGACTATGGCTACACCTTC CASTDRGDYGYTF
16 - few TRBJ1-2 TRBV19 TGTGCCAGTAGTATCGCCTCCGGGACATTATTCAATGGCTACACCTTC CASSIASGTLFNGYTF
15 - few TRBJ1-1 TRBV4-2 TGTGCCAGCAGCCAAGAGTGGACACGGTACACTGAAGCTTTCTTT CASSQEWTRYTEAFF
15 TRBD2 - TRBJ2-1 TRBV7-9 TGTGCCAGCAGCCCCGAGGGGAGGGCCAGGAATGAGCAGTTCTTC CASSPEGRARNEQFF
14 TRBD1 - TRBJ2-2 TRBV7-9 TGTGCCAGCAGCCGAACAGGGGCCACCGGGGAGCTGTTTTTT CASSRTGATGELFF
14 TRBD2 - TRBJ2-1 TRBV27 TGTGCCAGCGCCCAACTAGCGGCGACCAATGAGCAGTTCTTC CASAQLAATNEQFF
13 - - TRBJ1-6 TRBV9 TGTGCCAGCAGCGCCGCACGAGGGTCACCCCTCCACTTT CASSAARGSPLHF
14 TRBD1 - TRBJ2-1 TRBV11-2 TGTGCCAGCAGCTTAATCTCAGGGGGCGATGAGCAGTTCTTC CASSLISGGDEQFF
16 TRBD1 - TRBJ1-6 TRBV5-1 TGCGCCAGCAGATTCGCTCCAATGGACAGGAATTCACCCCTCCACTTT CASRFAPMDRNSPLHF
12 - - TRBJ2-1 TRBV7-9 TGTGCCAGCAGCGGAACTAACAATGAGCAGTTCTTC CASSGTNNEQFF
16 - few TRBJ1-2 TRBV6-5 TGTGCCAGCAGTTACTCCCTGCCCCCAGGGGAGAAGGGCTACACCTTC CASSYSLPPGEKGYTF
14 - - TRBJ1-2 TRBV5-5 TGTGCCAGCAGCTTAATTGACAGTATCTATGGCTACACCTTC CASSLIDSIYGYTF
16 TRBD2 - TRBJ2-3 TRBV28 TGTGCCAGCAACCGACTAGCGGGAGCGTCGACAGATACGCAGTATTTT CASNRLAGASTDTQYF
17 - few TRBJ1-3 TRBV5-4 TGTGCCAGCAGCTTGGGGGGGCCAGGCAACTCTGGAAACACCATATATTTT CASSLGGPGNSGNTIYF
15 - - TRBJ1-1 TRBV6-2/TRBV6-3 TGTGCCAGCAGTTACACCCGTACTATGAACACTGAAGCTTTCTTT CASSYTRTMNTEAFF
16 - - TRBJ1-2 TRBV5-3 TGTGCCAGAAGCTTGGTCTGGCCAGAGAGACTCTATGGCTACACCTTC CARSLVWPERLYGYTF
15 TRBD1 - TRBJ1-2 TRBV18 TGTGCCAGCTCACCACCGGACAGGGCGAACTATGGCTACACCTTC CASSPPDRANYGYTF
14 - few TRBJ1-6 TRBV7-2 TGTGCCAGCAGCCCAGGACAGACTAATTCACCCCTCCACTTT CASSPGQTNSPLHF